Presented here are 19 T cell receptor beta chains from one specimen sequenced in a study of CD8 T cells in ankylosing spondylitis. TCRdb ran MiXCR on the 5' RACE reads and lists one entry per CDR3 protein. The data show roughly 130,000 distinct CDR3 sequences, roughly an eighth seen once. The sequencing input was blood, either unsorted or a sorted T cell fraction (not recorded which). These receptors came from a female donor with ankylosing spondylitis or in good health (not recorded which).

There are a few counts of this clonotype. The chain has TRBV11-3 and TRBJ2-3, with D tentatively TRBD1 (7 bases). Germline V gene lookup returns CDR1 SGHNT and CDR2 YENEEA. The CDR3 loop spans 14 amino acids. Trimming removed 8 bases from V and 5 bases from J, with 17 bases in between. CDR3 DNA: TGTGCCAGCTCCCGGGGGCAGGGGGAAGATACGCAGTATTTT. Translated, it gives CASSRGQGEDTQYF. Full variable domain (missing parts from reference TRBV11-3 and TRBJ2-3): EAGVVQSPRYKIIEKKQPVAFWCNPISGHNTLYWYLQNLGQGPELLIRYENEEAVDDSQLPKDRFSAERLKGVDSTLKIQPAELGDSAVYLCASSRGQGEDTQYFGPGTRLTVL.

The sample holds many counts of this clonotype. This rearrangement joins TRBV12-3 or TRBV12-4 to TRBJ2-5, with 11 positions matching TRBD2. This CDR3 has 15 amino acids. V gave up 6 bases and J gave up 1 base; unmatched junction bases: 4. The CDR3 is CASRGTSGSQETQYF. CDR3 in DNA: TGTGCCAGCAGAGGGACTAGCGGATCCCAAGAGACCCAGTACTTC.

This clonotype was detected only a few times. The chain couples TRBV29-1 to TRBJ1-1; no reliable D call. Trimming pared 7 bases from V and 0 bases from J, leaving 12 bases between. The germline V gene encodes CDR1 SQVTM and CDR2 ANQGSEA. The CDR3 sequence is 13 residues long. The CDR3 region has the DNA TGCAGCGACCGGACCGACATGAACACTGAAGCTTTCTTT. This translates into CSDRTDMNTEAFF.

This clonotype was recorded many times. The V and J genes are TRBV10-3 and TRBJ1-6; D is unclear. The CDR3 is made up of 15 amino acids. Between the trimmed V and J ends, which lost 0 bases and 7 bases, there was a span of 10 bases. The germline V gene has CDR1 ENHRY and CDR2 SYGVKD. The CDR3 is CAISESGISNSPLHF. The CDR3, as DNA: TGTGCCATCAGTGAGTCTGGGATCTCAAATTCACCCCTCCACTTT.

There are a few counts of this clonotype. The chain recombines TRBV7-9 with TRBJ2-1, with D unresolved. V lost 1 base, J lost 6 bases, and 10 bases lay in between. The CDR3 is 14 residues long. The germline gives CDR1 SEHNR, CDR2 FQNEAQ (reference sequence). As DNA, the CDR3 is TGTGCCAGCAGCTTAGAAGGGTCCAGCAATGAGCAGTTCTTC. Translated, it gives CASSLEGSSNEQFF.

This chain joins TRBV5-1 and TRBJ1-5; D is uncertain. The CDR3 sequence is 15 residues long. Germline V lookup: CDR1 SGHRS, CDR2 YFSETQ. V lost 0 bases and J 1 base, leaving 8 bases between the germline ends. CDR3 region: CASSLASGSNQPQHF. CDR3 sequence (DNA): TGCGCCAGCAGCTTGGCCAGTGGAAGCAATCAGCCCCAGCATTTT.

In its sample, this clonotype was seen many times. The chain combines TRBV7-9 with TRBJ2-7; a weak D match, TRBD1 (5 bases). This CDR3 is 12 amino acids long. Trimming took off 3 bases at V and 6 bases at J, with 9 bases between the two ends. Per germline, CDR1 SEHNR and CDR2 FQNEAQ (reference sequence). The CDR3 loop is CASSFITGEQYF. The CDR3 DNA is TGTGCCAGCAGCTTCATTACAGGCGAGCAGTACTTC.

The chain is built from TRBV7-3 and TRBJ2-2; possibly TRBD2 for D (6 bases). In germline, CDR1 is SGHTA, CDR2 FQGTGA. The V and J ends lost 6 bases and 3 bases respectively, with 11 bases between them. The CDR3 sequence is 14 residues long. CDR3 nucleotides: TGTGCCAGCAGTTTTATAGCGGACACCGGGGAGCTGTTTTTT. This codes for CASSFIADTGELFF.

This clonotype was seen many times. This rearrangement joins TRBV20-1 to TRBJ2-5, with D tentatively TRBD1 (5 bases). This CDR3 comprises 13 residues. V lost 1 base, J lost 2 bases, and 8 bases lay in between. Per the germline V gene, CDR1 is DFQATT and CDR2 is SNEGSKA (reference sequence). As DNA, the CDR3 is TGCAGTGCTAGAGGAGACAGACAAGAGACCCAGTACTTC. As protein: CSARGDRQETQYF.

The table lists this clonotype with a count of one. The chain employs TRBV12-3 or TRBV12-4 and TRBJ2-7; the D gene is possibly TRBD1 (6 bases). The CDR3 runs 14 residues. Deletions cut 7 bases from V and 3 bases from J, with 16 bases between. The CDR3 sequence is CASILKGVNYEQYF. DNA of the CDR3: TGTGCCAGCATTTTGAAGGGGGTAAACTACGAGCAGTACTTC.

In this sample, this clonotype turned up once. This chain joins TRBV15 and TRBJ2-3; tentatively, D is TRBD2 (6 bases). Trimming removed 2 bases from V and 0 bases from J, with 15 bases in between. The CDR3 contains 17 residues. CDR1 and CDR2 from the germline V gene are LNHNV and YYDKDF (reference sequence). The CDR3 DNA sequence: TGTGCCACCAGCAGAAACTGGGGGGAGCTAAGCACAGATACGCAGTATTTT. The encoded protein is CATSRNWGELSTDTQYF.

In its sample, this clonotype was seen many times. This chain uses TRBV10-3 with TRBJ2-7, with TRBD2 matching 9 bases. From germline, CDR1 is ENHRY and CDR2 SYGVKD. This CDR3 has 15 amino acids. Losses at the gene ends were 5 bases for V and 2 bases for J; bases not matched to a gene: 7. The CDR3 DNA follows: TGTGCCATCAGTCAAATAGCGGGAGTACCCTACGAGCAGTACTTC. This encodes CAISQIAGVPYEQYF.

This CDR3 is CASSPGLAGEETQYF. CDR3 nucleotide sequence: TGTGCCAGCTCACCGGGACTAGCGGGGGAAGAGACCCAGTACTTC. The chain recombines TRBV18 with TRBJ2-5; TRBD2 aligns across 14 bases. CDR3 length: 15 residues. The trim removed 3 bases at V and 3 bases at J, leaving 0 bases unmatched. From germline, CDR1 is KGHSH and CDR2 LQKENI.

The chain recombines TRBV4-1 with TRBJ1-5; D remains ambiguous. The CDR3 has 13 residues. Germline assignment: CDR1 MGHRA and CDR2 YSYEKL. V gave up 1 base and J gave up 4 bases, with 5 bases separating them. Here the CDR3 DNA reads TGCGCCAGCAGCCAAGGGCGGAATCAGCCCCAGCATTTT. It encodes CASSQGRNQPQHF.

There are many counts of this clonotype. The CDR3 region has the DNA TGCAGTGCTAGAGGCGGGGGGACCTACGAGCAGTACTTC. Protein product: CSARGGGTYEQYF. The V and J genes are TRBV20-1 and TRBJ2-7; 8 bases fit TRBD2. The CDR3 length is 13 residues. Germline trimming cut 1 base from V and 2 bases from J; bases unmatched to any gene: 1. The germline V gene encodes CDR1 DFQATT and CDR2 SNEGSKA (reference sequence).

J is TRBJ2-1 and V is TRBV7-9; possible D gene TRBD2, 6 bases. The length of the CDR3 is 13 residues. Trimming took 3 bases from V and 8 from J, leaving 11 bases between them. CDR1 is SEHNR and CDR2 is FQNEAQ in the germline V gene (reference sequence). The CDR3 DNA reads TGTGCCAGCAGCTTGGGAGGATATGATGAGCAGTTCTTC. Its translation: CASSLGGYDEQFF.

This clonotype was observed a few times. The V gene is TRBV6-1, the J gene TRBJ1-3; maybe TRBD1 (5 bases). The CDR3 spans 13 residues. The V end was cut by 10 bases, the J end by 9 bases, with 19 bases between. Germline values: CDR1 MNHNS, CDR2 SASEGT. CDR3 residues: CATGDSATTTIYF. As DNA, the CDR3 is TGTGCCACTGGTGACAGCGCTACGACCACCATATATTTT.

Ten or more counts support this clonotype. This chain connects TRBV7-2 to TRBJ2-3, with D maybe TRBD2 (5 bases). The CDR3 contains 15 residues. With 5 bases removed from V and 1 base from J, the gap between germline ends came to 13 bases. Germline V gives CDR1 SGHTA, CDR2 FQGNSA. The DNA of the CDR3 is TGTGCCAGCAGCGTGACTGACTATGGCACAGATACGCAGTATTTT. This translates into CASSVTDYGTDTQYF.

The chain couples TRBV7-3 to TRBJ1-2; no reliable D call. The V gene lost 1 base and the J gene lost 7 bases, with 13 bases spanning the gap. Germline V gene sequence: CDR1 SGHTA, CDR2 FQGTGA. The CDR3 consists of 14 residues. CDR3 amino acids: CASSLNTLGFGYTF. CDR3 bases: TGTGCCAGCAGCTTAAACACCCTGGGCTTTGGCTACACCTTC.